These 25 T cell receptor beta chains came from one sample sequenced in a study of cytomegalovirus exposure and HLA in healthy donors (dated by TCRdb to about 2017). Libraries came from the immunoSEQ multiplex PCR assay. For the multiplex PCR, a mixture combining 60 forward primers for TCR Vbeta segments and 13 reverse primers for TCR Jbeta segments was used. TCRdb mirrors the immuneACCESS table, restricted to in-frame sequences. Some clones are absent from its copies; in checked studies, under half trace to an unresolved V gene, and the reason for the others is unknown. The sample contains 150,000 to 250,000 clones, 85% of them found a single time. Of the sample, approximately 2.1% is held by the ten largest clones. The sample was PBMCs. All receptors come from a woman aged 45-60 years in good health and CMV-seronegative.

This clone has a single count. This chain joins TRBV27 and TRBJ2-3; 11 bases are a match to TRBD2. There are 15 residues in the CDR3. CDR1 MNHEY and CDR2 SMNVEV come from the germline V gene (reference sequence). The ends lost 7 bases at V and 4 bases at J; junction bases unmatched: 7. The CDR3 is CASIPIAGGADTQYF. The CDR3 nucleotides read TGTGCCAGCATTCCCATAGCGGGAGGGGCAGATACGCAGTATTTT.

This rearrangement joins TRBV2 to TRBJ1-5; D is possibly TRBD1 (5 bases). The length of the CDR3 is 15 residues. Germline CDR1 and CDR2: SNHLY and FYNNEI. V gave up 4 bases and J gave up 3 bases, with 13 bases separating them. The CDR3 here is CASSGGGVLNQPQHF. The CDR3 DNA is TGTGCCAGCAGTGGAGGAGGGGTCCTCAATCAGCCCCAGCATTTT. Using reference TRBV2 and TRBJ1-5 for the parts outside the CDR3, the full variable domain is EPEVTQTPSHQVTQMGQEVILRCVPISNHLYFYWYRQILGQKVEFLVSFYNNEISEKSEIFDDQFSVERPDGSNFTLKIRSTKLEDSAMYFCASSGGGVLNQPQHFGDGTRLSIL.

This sequence joins TRBV2 and TRBJ1-3; tentatively, D is TRBD1 (6 bases). This CDR3 comprises 16 residues. V dropped 7 bases and J dropped 2 bases, with 18 bases sitting between them. The germline gives CDR1 SNHLY, CDR2 FYNNEI. The CDR3, as DNA: TGTGCCAGCACCCTCCTAGGGGGGGGGCCTGGAAACACCATATATTTT. Residues: CASTLLGGGPGNTIYF.

The chain is built from TRBV6-1 and TRBJ2-3; 8 bases line up with TRBD1. Trimming cost V 8 bases and J 2 bases; bases outside gene matches: 6. The CDR3 sequence is 14 residues long. The germline V gene encodes CDR1 MNHNS and CDR2 SASEGT. CDR3 sequence reads: CASGKDRATDTQYF. The CDR3 DNA follows: TGTGCCAGCGGGAAGGACAGGGCCACAGATACGCAGTATTTT.

J is TRBJ1-5 and V is TRBV30; 8 bases map to TRBD1. This CDR3 spans 14 amino acids. Per the germline V gene, CDR1 is GTSNPN and CDR2 is SVGIG (reference sequence). Trimming removed 1 base from V and 2 bases from J; junction bases left unmatched: 1. CDR3: CAWSAQGGNQPQHF. The CDR3 DNA is TGTGCCTGGAGTGCACAGGGGGGCAATCAGCCCCAGCATTTT. The whole variable domain, remainder taken from reference TRBV30 and TRBJ1-5, is SQTIHQWPATLVQPVGSPLSLECTVEGTSNPNLYWYRQAAGRGLQLLFYSVGIGQISSEVPQNLSASRPQDRQFILSSKKLLLSDSGFYLCAWSAQGGNQPQHFGDGTRLSIL.

This chain joins TRBV13 and TRBJ1-4; 9 bases line up with TRBD1. This CDR3 region has 15 residues. CDR1 and CDR2 (germline): PRHDT, FYEKMQ (reference sequence). V dropped 4 bases and J dropped 8; count of bases not matched to a gene: 8. The CDR3 reads CASSSTGTGNEKLFF. CDR3 DNA sequence: TGTGCCAGCAGCTCGACCGGGACAGGGAACGAAAAACTGTTTTTT.

V usage is TRBV6-6 and J usage is TRBJ2-1; TRBD1 aligns across 9 bases. Losses at the gene ends were 6 bases for V and 1 base for J; bases not matched to a gene: 7. The CDR3 is 16 amino acids. The germline V gene has CDR1 MNHNY and CDR2 SVGAGI (reference sequence). The CDR3 DNA reads as TGTGCCAGCAGCTCGGACAGGGGAGGATCCTACAATGAGCAGTTCTTC. Protein: CASSSDRGGSYNEQFF.

This sequence joins TRBV19 and TRBJ2-5; 11 bases fit TRBD2. After removal of 5 bases from V and 4 bases from J, the junction contained 12 bases not matched to a gene. Germline V lookup: CDR1 LNHDA, CDR2 SQIVND (reference sequence). CDR3 length equals 17 residues. CDR3 region: CASSDQHSGRAVETQYF. DNA of the CDR3: TGTGCCAGTAGTGATCAGCATAGCGGGAGGGCCGTAGAGACCCAGTACTTC.

This chain links TRBV5-1 with TRBJ2-7, with a weak D call TRBD1 (9 bases). The V end lost 6 bases, the J end lost 2 bases, and 21 bases lay between the germline ends. Germline V gene lookup returns CDR1 SGHRS and CDR2 YFSETQ. The CDR3 spans 16 residues. This CDR3 is CASNPGGGQGTYEQYF. The CDR3 DNA follows: TGCGCCAGCAACCCGGGGGGGGGACAGGGAACCTACGAGCAGTACTTC.

The chain employs TRBV6-5 and TRBJ2-7; 13 nucleotides line up with TRBD2. V dropped 6 bases and J dropped 5; count of bases not matched to a gene: 4. This CDR3 has 14 amino acids. Germline assignment: CDR1 MNHEY and CDR2 SVGAGI. CDR3 protein: CASRPGLAGDEQYF. CDR3 nucleotides: TGTGCCAGCAGACCCGGACTAGCGGGGGACGAGCAGTACTTC.

The chain couples TRBV28 to TRBJ2-2; D not resolved. Germline V lookup: CDR1 MDHEN, CDR2 SYDVKM. V was clipped by 2 bases and J by 5 bases, with 9 bases between them. This CDR3 comprises 14 residues. CDR3: CASSLPQKTGELFF. CDR3 nucleotides: TGTGCCAGCAGTTTACCTCAGAAGACCGGGGAGCTGTTTTTT. The full variable domain, with the rest looked up from reference TRBV28 and TRBJ2-2, is DVKVTQSSRYLVKRTGEKVFLECVQDMDHENMFWYRQDPGLGLRLIYFSYDVKMKEKGDIPEGYSVSREKKERFSLILESASTNQTSMYLCASSLPQKTGELFFGEGSRLTVL.

V usage is TRBV5-1 and J usage is TRBJ2-1; possible D gene TRBD2, 5 bases. Germline CDR1 SGHRS, CDR2 YFSETQ. This CDR3 contains 13 residues. The V gene lost 3 bases and the J gene lost 4 bases, with 8 bases spanning the gap. As DNA, the CDR3 is TGCGCCAGCAGCTCCGGGGATTACAATGAGCAGTTCTTC. The encoded protein is CASSSGDYNEQFF. Complete variable domain (other parts from reference TRBV5-1 and TRBJ2-1): KAGVTQTPRYLIKTRGQQVTLSCSPISGHRSVSWYQQTPGQGLQFLFEYFSETQRNKGNFPGRFSGRQFSNSRSEMNVSTLELGDSALYLCASSSGDYNEQFFGPGTRLTVL.

V and J are TRBV4-1 and TRBJ2-7; 7 positions match TRBD2. Trimming cost V 1 base and J 3 bases; bases outside gene matches: 9. The CDR3 contains 16 residues. Germline CDR1 MGHRA, CDR2 YSYEKL. The CDR3 loop is CASSQAVLASGYEQYF. Here the CDR3 DNA reads TGCGCCAGCAGCCAAGCCGTGCTGGCTAGCGGCTACGAGCAGTACTTC.

The chain links TRBV28 to TRBJ2-3, with 9 bases fitting TRBD2. V was pared by 3 bases and J by 2 bases, with 6 bases of the junction left unmatched. The CDR3 sequence is 16 residues long. Germline V gene data show CDR1 as MDHEN and CDR2 as SYDVKM. CDR3 nucleotides: TGTGCCAGCAGTTTCGTGGGACTAGCAGTCACAGATACGCAGTATTTT. Translated: CASSFVGLAVTDTQYF.

In its sample, this clone was seen a few times. The V gene is TRBV4-1, the J gene TRBJ1-1; possibly TRBD1 for D (6 bases). This CDR3 has 18 residues. V was shortened by 0 bases and J by 0 bases, with 17 bases between the two germline ends. CDR1 is MGHRA, CDR2 YSYEKL, per germline. CDR3 nucleotide sequence: TGCGCCAGCAGCCAAGACGCTGGGGGCCTACTGATGAACACTGAAGCTTTCTTT. Amino acids: CASSQDAGGLLMNTEAFF.

The chain links TRBV4-2 to TRBJ2-5; 7 bases line up with TRBD1. Germline V gene data show CDR1 as LGHNA and CDR2 as YNFKEQ. The CDR3 runs 15 residues. Germline trimming cut 7 bases from V and 2 bases from J; bases unmatched to any gene: 10. This CDR3 is CASTPPLDRQETQYF. The CDR3 nucleotides are TGTGCCAGCACCCCCCCCCTGGACAGGCAAGAGACCCAGTACTTC.

The sample holds a few counts of this clone. The rearrangement joins TRBV29-1 to TRBJ1-2, with D tentatively TRBD1 (6 bases). The V and J ends lost 6 bases and 4 bases respectively, with 18 bases between them. The CDR3 totals 14 residues. Germline CDR1 reads SQVTM; CDR2 reads ANQGSEA. The CDR3 protein is CSVGGGRFPYGYTF. CDR3 sequence (DNA): TGCAGCGTCGGGGGGGGCAGGTTCCCCTATGGCTACACCTTC.

J is TRBJ2-5 and V is TRBV2, with TRBD1 matching 8 bases. CDR3 size: 14 residues. Germline V gene lookup returns CDR1 SNHLY and CDR2 FYNNEI. With V trimmed by 5 bases and J by 1 base, 3 bases remained unmatched. The CDR3 spells CASSPDRGQETQYF. The CDR3 DNA follows: TGTGCCAGCAGTCCTGACAGGGGCCAAGAGACCCAGTACTTC.

V usage is TRBV27 and J usage is TRBJ2-1; no definite D call. With 2 bases removed from V and 0 bases from J, the gap between germline ends came to 11 bases. The CDR3 is 16 residues long. Germline CDR1 reads MNHEY; CDR2 reads SMNVEV (reference sequence). CDR3 sequence (DNA): TGTGCCAGCAGTTTAACGGGTCTAGACTCCTACAATGAGCAGTTCTTC. It specifies CASSLTGLDSYNEQFF.

The CDR3 protein is CASSLWDREENEQFF. CDR3 bases: TGTGCCAGCAGCTTGTGGGACAGGGAAGAGAATGAGCAGTTCTTC. This chain connects TRBV5-6 to TRBJ2-1, with 9 nucleotides matching TRBD1. This CDR3 contains 15 residues. The ends lost 1 base at V and 7 bases at J; junction bases unmatched: 6. The germline CDR1 and CDR2 sequences are SGHDT and YYEEEE. Full variable domain (remainder filled in from reference TRBV5-6 and TRBJ2-1): DAGVTQSPTHLIKTRGQQVTLRCSPKSGHDTVSWYQQALGQGPQFIFQYYEEEERQRGNFPDRFSGHQFPNYSSELNVNALLLGDSALYLCASSLWDREENEQFFGPGTRLTVL.

This chain links TRBV11-1 with TRBJ2-7; D uncertain. The V end lost 5 bases, the J end lost 7 bases, and 9 bases lay between the germline ends. Germline V gene data show CDR1 as SGHAT and CDR2 as FQDESV (reference sequence). The CDR3 loop spans 11 amino acids. The CDR3 loop reads CASSQNYEQYF. DNA for the CDR3: TGTGCCAGCAGCCAGAACTATGAGCAGTACTTC. Full variable domain (remainder filled in from reference TRBV11-1 and TRBJ2-7): EAEVAQSPRYKITEKSQAVAFWCDPISGHATLYWYRQILGQGPELLVQFQDESVVDDSQLPKDRFSAERLKGVDSTLKIQPAELGDSAMYLCASSQNYEQYFGPGTRLTVT.

The V gene is TRBV13, the J gene TRBJ2-3, with D uncertain. The CDR3 covers 13 residues. CDR1 and CDR2 from the germline V gene are PRHDT and FYEKMQ (reference sequence). V lost 2 bases to trimming and J lost 0 bases, with 3 bases between them. CDR3 bases: TGTGCCAGCAGCTTACGTAGCACAGATACGCAGTATTTT. It specifies CASSLRSTDTQYF.

The V and J genes are TRBV29-1 and TRBJ2-7; D is ambiguous. Germline values: CDR1 SQVTM, CDR2 ANQGSEA. This CDR3 is built from 14 residues. V dropped 0 bases and J dropped 0 bases, with 9 bases sitting between them. CDR3 in DNA: TGCAGCGTTGAAGATAAACCCAGCTCCTACGAGCAGTACTTC. It codes for CSVEDKPSSYEQYF.

V gene TRBV7-3 combines with J gene TRBJ2-2, with TRBD1 matching over 10 bases. CDR1 SGHTA and CDR2 FQGTGA come from the germline V gene. The junction had 4 bases not matched to a gene; V was cut back by 4 bases and J by 5 bases. The CDR3 is 15 amino acids. CDR3 DNA: TGTGCCAGCAGCTGGACAGGGGGAAGAACCGGGGAGCTGTTTTTT. It encodes CASSWTGGRTGELFF.

This clone was seen only once. The V and J genes are TRBV28 and TRBJ1-1; no definite D call. The CDR3 has 12 residues. V was clipped by 8 bases and J by 0 bases, with 7 bases between them. Germline V gives CDR1 MDHEN, CDR2 SYDVKM. CDR3 in DNA: TGTGCCAGCCTTCGGTTGAACACTGAAGCTTTCTTT. Residues: CASLRLNTEAFF.